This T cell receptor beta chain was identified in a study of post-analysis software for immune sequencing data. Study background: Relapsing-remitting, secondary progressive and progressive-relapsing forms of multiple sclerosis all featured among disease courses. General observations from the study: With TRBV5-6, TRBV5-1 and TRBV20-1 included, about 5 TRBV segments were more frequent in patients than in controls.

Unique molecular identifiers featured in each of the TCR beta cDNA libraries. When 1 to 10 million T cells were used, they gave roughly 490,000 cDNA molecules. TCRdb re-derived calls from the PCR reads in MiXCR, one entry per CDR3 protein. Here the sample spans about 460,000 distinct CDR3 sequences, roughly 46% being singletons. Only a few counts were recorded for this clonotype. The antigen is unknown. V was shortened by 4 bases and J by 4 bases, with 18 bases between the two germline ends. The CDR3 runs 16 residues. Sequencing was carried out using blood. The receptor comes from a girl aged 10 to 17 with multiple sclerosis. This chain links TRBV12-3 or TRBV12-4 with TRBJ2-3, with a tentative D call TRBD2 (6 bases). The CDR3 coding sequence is TGTGCCAGCAGTTCGGGGGACTCCAAGGGCGCAGATACGCAGTATTTT. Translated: CASSSGDSKGADTQYF.